This is a list of T cell receptor beta chains from one sample in a study of T-cell memory formation after mild COVID-19. Via MiXCR, TCRdb re-called the 5' RACE reads, giving one row per CDR3 protein. The table records approximately 250,000 distinct CDR3 sequences, 15% to 17% of them present only once. Sequenced: PBMCs or a T cell subset sorted from them (not recorded which). These receptors all stem from an adult woman who had mild COVID-19 (a few samples of this study predate the infection). Cell type and time point are not known. Each CDR3 is given with its conserved first and last residue. D genes are given only for firm matches. Rows may omit the clone size; those that give it use once, few, many or a size class.

>TRBD2|TRBV7-6|many|TRBJ2-5
CASSWHRLAGGPETQYF
TGTGCCAGCAGCTGGCACCGACTAGCGGGAGGGCCGGAGACCCAGTACTTC
>TRBD1|TRBV7-9|-|TRBJ1-2
CASRQGSGYTF
TGTGCCAGTAGACAGGGGTCTGGCTACACCTTC
>TRBD1|TRBV10-3|few|TRBJ2-1
CAISEGGQLGYNEQFF
TGTGCCATCAGTGAAGGGGGACAGCTCGGGTACAATGAGCAGTTCTTC
>-|TRBV7-8|few|TRBJ1-3
CASSFHSGNTIYF
TGTGCCAGCAGCTTCCATTCTGGAAACACCATATATTTT
>TRBD1|TRBV10-3|-|TRBJ1-5
CAISESQGDQPQHF
TGTGCCATCAGTGAGTCACAGGGGGATCAGCCCCAGCATTTT
>-|TRBV12-5|-|TRBJ1-1
CASVLGGSTEAFF
TGTGCTAGTGTCCTCGGGGGGAGTACTGAAGCTTTCTTT
>-|TRBV12-3/TRBV12-4|few|TRBJ2-1
CASSWQGRYNEQFF
TGTGCCAGCAGTTGGCAGGGACGCTACAATGAGCAGTTCTTC
>-|TRBV3-1|many|TRBJ2-3
CASGLAGINTQYF
TGTGCCAGCGGTCTGGCGGGCATAAATACGCAGTATTTT
>-|TRBV12-3/TRBV12-4|many|TRBJ2-7
CASSFLSYEQYF
TGTGCCAGCAGTTTTTTGTCCTACGAGCAGTACTTC
>-|TRBV5-6|many|TRBJ1-1
CASSPGHRRDTEAFF
TGTGCCAGCAGCCCAGGCCACCGGAGGGACACTGAAGCTTTCTTT
>-|TRBV18|few|TRBJ2-5
CASSPPWEETQYF
TGTGCCAGCTCACCACCTTGGGAAGAGACCCAGTACTTC
>-|TRBV20-1|few|TRBJ1-2
CSAVYRAGYTF
TGCAGTGCTGTCTACAGGGCCGGCTACACCTTC
>TRBD1|TRBV6-2/TRBV6-3|-|TRBJ2-7
CASNPRTGTVYEQYF
TGTGCCAGCAACCCCAGGACAGGGACCGTCTACGAGCAGTACTTC
>TRBD1|TRBV5-1|few|TRBJ1-6
CASSLVDREGSPLHF
TGCGCCAGCAGCTTGGTGGACAGGGAGGGCTCACCCCTCCACTTT
>-|TRBV10-2|few|TRBJ1-1
CASKSAERVTEAFF
TGCGCCAGCAAGTCGGCAGAGCGGGTCACTGAAGCTTTCTTT
>TRBD2|TRBV6-6|-|TRBJ2-3
CASTKGLAGGPRTDTQYF
TGTGCCAGCACCAAGGGCCTAGCGGGAGGGCCGAGGACAGATACGCAGTATTTT
>-|TRBV30|-|TRBJ1-6
CAWSAPSPLHF
TGTGCCTGGAGTGCCCCATCACCCCTCCACTTT
>-|TRBV5-1|-|TRBJ2-1
CASSLVQGEGNEQFF
TGCGCCAGCAGCTTGGTTCAGGGGGAGGGGAATGAGCAGTTCTTC
>-|TRBV24-1|few|TRBJ2-1
CATSDLGVSEQFF
TGTGCCACCAGTGATTTGGGAGTTAGTGAGCAGTTCTTC
>-|TRBV5-1|few|TRBJ1-5
CASSLDGGEDQPQHF
TGCGCCAGCAGCTTGGACGGGGGTGAGGATCAGCCCCAGCATTTT
>-|TRBV5-1|few|TRBJ2-2
CASSPATGSNTGELFF
TGCGCCAGCAGCCCGGCGACCGGGTCGAACACCGGGGAGCTGTTTTTT
>TRBD1|TRBV6-6|few|TRBJ1-4
CASTRDSTTNEKLFF
TGTGCCAGCACCCGGGACAGCACAACTAATGAAAAACTGTTTTTT
>TRBD1|TRBV12-3/TRBV12-4|few|TRBJ1-2
CASSLGQGIFNYGYTF
TGTGCCAGCAGTTTGGGACAGGGGATTTTTAACTATGGCTACACCTTC
>TRBD1|TRBV5-1|-|TRBJ2-1
CASSTQGTGLYNEQFF
TGCGCCAGCAGCACCCAAGGGACAGGGTTATACAATGAGCAGTTCTTC
>-|TRBV2|-|TRBJ1-1
CASSSGGSIVGTEAFF
TGTGCCAGCAGCAGCGGGGGGTCAATAGTAGGTACTGAAGCTTTCTTT
>-|TRBV10-3|-|TRBJ2-7
CAISEGLVAQYEQYF
TGTGCCATCAGTGAAGGTTTGGTAGCCCAATACGAGCAGTACTTC